One T cell receptor beta chain is described in this entry. Its target is not known. These data belong to a study of cytomegalovirus exposure and HLA in healthy donors. The germline CDR1 and CDR2 sequences are SGHRS and YFSETQ. CDR3 length: 15 amino acids. V trimming: 5 bases; J trimming: 2 bases; junction bases outside the gene matches: 6. Amplification used 60 Vbeta primers and 13 Jbeta primers. The data were produced by immunoSEQ multiplex PCR, yet TCRdb's version contains in-frame clones alone and is incomplete. This table holds about 130,000 clones, around 80% found once. Study conclusions and caveats: For most TCR beta V segments, an earlier analysis put the productive rate at about 87% or about 30% of the time.

The gene calls are TRBV5-1 and TRBJ2-1; 8 nucleotides line up with TRBD1. The origin of this receptor is a man between 45 and 60 years old in good health and CMV-seronegative. Sequencing was performed on PBMCs. This chain's CDR3 is CASRSSGGAYNEQFF. The CDR3 coding sequence is TGCGCCAGCAGGTCGTCAGGGGGCGCCTACAATGAGCAGTTCTTC.